This T cell receptor (beta chain) is drawn from a study of shared clonotypes between healthy human individuals. Details on this clone: The target antigen is unknown.

TCRdb's copy holds only in-frame clones and misses some; the assay was immunoSEQ multiplex PCR. The sample has about 2.3 million clones; less than 95% are singletons. Whole-study findings and limits: Researchers found naive subsets generally carried larger estimated richness than memory subsets. Non-shared clonotypes had lower generation probabilities than clonotypes shared by all four sorted-subset donors. Rarefaction demonstrated incomplete sorted-subset sequencing despite large depth.

The trim removed 6 bases at V and 0 bases at J, leaving 8 bases unmatched. Looked up from germline, CDR1 is MDHEN and CDR2 is SYDVKM. The CDR3 has 16 residues. What was sequenced was naive CD4+ T cells from PBMCs. Subset given: CD45RA+ positively selected. The chain couples TRBV28 to TRBJ1-2; 9 bases line up with TRBD1. This receptor was taken from a man aged 18 to 35 in good health. Some clones in this sample may be carry-over from other donors' samples. The CDR3 DNA is TGTGCCAGCAGGGGACAGGGAGTCCCGACTAACTATGGCTACACCTTC. Residues: CASRGQGVPTNYGYTF.